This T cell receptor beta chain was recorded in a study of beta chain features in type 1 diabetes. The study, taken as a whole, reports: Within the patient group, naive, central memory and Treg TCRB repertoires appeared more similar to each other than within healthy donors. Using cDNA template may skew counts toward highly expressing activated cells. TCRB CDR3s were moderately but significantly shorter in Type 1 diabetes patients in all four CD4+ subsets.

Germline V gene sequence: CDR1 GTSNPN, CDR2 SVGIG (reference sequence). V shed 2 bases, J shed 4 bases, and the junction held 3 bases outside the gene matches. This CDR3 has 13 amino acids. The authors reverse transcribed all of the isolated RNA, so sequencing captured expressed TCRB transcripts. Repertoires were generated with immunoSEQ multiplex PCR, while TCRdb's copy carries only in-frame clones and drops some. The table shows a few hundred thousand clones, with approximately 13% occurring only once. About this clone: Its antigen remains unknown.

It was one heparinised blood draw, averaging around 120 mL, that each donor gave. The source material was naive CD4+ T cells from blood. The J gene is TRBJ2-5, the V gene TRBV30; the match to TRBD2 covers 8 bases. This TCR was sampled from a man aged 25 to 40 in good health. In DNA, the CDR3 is TGTGCCTGGAGTCCCCTAGCGGGAGAGACCCAGTACTTC. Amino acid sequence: CAWSPLAGETQYF.